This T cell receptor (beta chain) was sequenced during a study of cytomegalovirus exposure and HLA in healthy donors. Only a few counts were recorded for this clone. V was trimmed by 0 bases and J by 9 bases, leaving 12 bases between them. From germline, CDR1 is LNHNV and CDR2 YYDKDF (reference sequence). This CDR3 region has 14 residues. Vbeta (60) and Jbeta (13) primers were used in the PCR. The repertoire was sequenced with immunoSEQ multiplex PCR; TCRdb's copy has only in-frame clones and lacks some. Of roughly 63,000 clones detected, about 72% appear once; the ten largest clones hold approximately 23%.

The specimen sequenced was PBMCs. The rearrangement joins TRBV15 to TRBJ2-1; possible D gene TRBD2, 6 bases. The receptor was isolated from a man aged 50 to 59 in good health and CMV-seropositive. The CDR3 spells CATSREGRGFEQFF. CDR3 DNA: TGTGCCACCAGCAGAGAGGGGCGGGGATTTGAGCAGTTCTTC.